These T cell receptor beta chains were read from a single sample in a study of neoadjuvant anti-PD-1 for oral cavity cancer. The assay was immunoSEQ multiplex PCR, and TCRdb's table has in-frame clones only and misses some. The sample comprises fewer than 90,000 clones, under 90% of which are singletons, and 2.5% to 3.5% rests with the top ten. Sequenced here: PBMCs, sampled before nivolumab (anti-PD-1) treatment. The receptors were sampled from a person aged 35-79 years with oral cavity squamous cell carcinoma. The CDR3 runs from the conserved cysteine through the conserved F or W. The order of the fields is J gene, V gene, D gene, clone size, CDR3 DNA, CDR3 protein. D genes are given only for firm matches. Not every row has a clone size; where given, it reads once, few, many or a size class.

J: TRBJ1-1; V: TRBV29-1; D: .; size: few; DNA: TGCAGCGTTGAAGACTCTGTGGGGGGGGGCACTGAAGCTTTCTTT; CDR3: CSVEDSVGGGTEAFF
J: TRBJ1-2; V: TRBV4-1; D: .; size: .; DNA: TGCGCCAGCAGCCAAGATTGGGGGTTTAGGGGCTACACCTTC; CDR3: CASSQDWGFRGYTF
J: TRBJ2-5; V: TRBV5-8; D: .; size: .; DNA: TGTGCCAGCAGCTTGGACGGTTACCAAGAGACCCAGTACTTC; CDR3: CASSLDGYQETQYF
J: TRBJ2-1; V: TRBV6-1; D: TRBD2; size: .; DNA: TGTGCCTCCCAGGCTAGCGGATTCAATGAGCAGTTCTTC; CDR3: CASQASGFNEQFF
J: TRBJ1-1; V: TRBV20-1; D: .; size: .; DNA: TGCAGTGCCGCCGACGGGGACGGAGCTTTCTTT; CDR3: CSAADGDGAFF
J: TRBJ1-4; V: TRBV20-1; D: .; size: .; DNA: TGCAGTGCTAGAGATGATGAAAAACTGTTTTTT; CDR3: CSARDDEKLFF
J: TRBJ2-5; V: TRBV6-1; D: TRBD2; size: once; DNA: TGTGCCAGCAGTGGGACTAGCGGGAGGGAGACCCAGTACTTC; CDR3: CASSGTSGRETQYF
J: TRBJ2-7; V: TRBV7-8; D: .; size: once; DNA: TGTGCCAGCAGCCCAGGAAGGGCCTACGAGCAGTACTTC; CDR3: CASSPGRAYEQYF
J: TRBJ2-5; V: TRBV5-1; D: .; size: .; DNA: TGCGCCAGCAGCTTCAGAGGGGGTGGTGAAGAGACCCAGTACTTC; CDR3: CASSFRGGGEETQYF
J: TRBJ2-7; V: TRBV7-9; D: .; size: .; DNA: TGTGCCAGCAGCCCACGGGGGGCTGGACAGAGCCTATACGAGCAGTACTTC; CDR3: CASSPRGAGQSLYEQYF
J: TRBJ2-7; V: TRBV19; D: .; size: few; DNA: TGTGCCACCAGGGCAGGGTCCTTACCCTACGAGCAGTACTTC; CDR3: CATRAGSLPYEQYF
J: TRBJ2-1; V: TRBV2; D: .; size: .; DNA: TGTGCCAGCAGTGAAGGGTGGAATGAGCAGTTCTTC; CDR3: CASSEGWNEQFF
J: TRBJ2-1; V: TRBV6-1; D: TRBD2; size: .; DNA: TGTGCCAGCAGCTGGACTAGCGGGCCGAATGAGCAGTTCTTC; CDR3: CASSWTSGPNEQFF
J: TRBJ1-5; V: TRBV7-8; D: .; size: .; DNA: TGTGCCAGCAGCTTATCTGGGGCGGGAGATCAGCCCCAGCATTTT; CDR3: CASSLSGAGDQPQHF
J: TRBJ1-4; V: TRBV4-1; D: .; size: .; DNA: TGCGCCAGCAGCCAGGGGGGAACTAATGAAAAACTGTTTTTT; CDR3: CASSQGGTNEKLFF
J: TRBJ1-1; V: TRBV7-2; D: .; size: .; DNA: TGTGCCAGCAGCTTGACTTCCCGCTTTGAAGCTTTCTTT; CDR3: CASSLTSRFEAFF
J: TRBJ2-3; V: TRBV27; D: .; size: .; DNA: TGTGCCAGCAGTTTACGTCCATATCAGGGGGGTTCTAGCACAGATACGCAGTATTTT; CDR3: CASSLRPYQGGSSTDTQYF
J: TRBJ1-5; V: TRBV19; D: .; size: .; DNA: TGTGCCAGTAGTGGAACGGAGGGTCAGCCCCAGCATTTT; CDR3: CASSGTEGQPQHF
J: TRBJ2-7; V: TRBV11-3; D: .; size: .; DNA: TGTGCCAGCAGCTTATATGGCAACGAGCAGTACTTC; CDR3: CASSLYGNEQYF
J: TRBJ1-1; V: TRBV2; D: .; size: .; DNA: TGTGCCAGCAGTGTAAACAGCTTGAACACTGAAGCTTTCTTT; CDR3: CASSVNSLNTEAFF
J: TRBJ2-7; V: TRBV29-1; D: TRBD1; size: .; DNA: TGCAGCGTCAACAGGGGGGTCGACGAGCAGTACTTC; CDR3: CSVNRGVDEQYF
J: TRBJ2-2; V: TRBV11-1; D: TRBD2; size: once; DNA: TGTGCCAGCAGCCCCACCAGCGGGGCTAAAGGCGGGGAGCTGTTTTTT; CDR3: CASSPTSGAKGGELFF
J: TRBJ1-5; V: TRBV6-1; D: .; size: .; DNA: TGTGCCAGCAGTGAAGGTTTCGGGCCTGATCAGCCCCAGCATTTT; CDR3: CASSEGFGPDQPQHF
J: TRBJ2-7; V: TRBV7-2; D: TRBD2; size: once; DNA: TGTGCCAGCAGCCCCTCGGCAGCGGGAGCTTACGAGCAGTACTTC; CDR3: CASSPSAAGAYEQYF
J: TRBJ2-3; V: TRBV7-9; D: TRBD1; size: .; DNA: TGTGCCAGCAGCCTCGGACAGGTGCCAGATACGCAGTATTTT; CDR3: CASSLGQVPDTQYF
J: TRBJ2-7; V: TRBV6-6; D: .; size: .; DNA: TGTGCCAGCATGGCGTCCTACTCCTACGAGCAGTACTTC; CDR3: CASMASYSYEQYF